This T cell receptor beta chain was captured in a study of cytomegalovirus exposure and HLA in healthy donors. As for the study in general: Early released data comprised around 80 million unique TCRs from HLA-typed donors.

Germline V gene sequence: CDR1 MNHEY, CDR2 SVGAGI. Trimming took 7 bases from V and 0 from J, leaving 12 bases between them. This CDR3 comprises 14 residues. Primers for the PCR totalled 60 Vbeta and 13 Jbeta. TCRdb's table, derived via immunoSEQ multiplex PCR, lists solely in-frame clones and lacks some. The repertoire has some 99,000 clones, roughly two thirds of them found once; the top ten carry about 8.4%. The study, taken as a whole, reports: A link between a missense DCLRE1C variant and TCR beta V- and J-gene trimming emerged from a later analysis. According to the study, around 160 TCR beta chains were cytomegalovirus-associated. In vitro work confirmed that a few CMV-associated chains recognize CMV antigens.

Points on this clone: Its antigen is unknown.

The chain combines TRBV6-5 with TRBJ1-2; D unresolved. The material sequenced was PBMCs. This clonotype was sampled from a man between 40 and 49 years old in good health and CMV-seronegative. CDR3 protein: CASTTRTSNYGYTF. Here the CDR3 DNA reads TGTGCCAGCACCACACGCACCTCTAACTATGGCTACACCTTC.